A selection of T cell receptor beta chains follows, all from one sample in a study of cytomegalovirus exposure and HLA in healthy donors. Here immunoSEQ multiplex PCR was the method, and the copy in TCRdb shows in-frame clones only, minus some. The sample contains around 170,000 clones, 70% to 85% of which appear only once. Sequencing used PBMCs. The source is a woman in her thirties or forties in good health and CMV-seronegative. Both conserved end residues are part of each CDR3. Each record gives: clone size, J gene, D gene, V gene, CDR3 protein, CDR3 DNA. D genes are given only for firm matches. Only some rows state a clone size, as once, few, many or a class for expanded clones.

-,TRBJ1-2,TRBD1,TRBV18,CASSPTGVGGYTF,TGTGCCAGCTCACCAACAGGGGTCGGCGGCTACACCTTC
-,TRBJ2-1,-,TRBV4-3,CASSQDPAGANSYNEQFF,TGCGCCAGCAGCCAAGATCCGGCGGGGGCGAACTCCTACAATGAGCAGTTCTTC
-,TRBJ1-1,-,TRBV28,CASSESGAFF,TGTGCCAGCAGCGAGAGCGGGGCTTTCTTT
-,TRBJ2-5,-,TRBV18,CASSQGGVVQETQYF,TGTGCCAGCTCACAGGGGGGGGTCGTCCAAGAGACCCAGTACTTC
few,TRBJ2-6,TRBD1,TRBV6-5,CASSSDRAGANVLTF,TGTGCCAGCAGTTCCGACAGGGCTGGGGCCAACGTCCTGACTTTC
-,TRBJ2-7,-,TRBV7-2,CASSSFKGLQYF,TGTGCCAGCAGCTCGTTTAAGGGACTGCAGTACTTC
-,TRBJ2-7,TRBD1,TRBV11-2,CASSYSFSGTGGAYEQYF,TGTGCCAGCAGCTACTCTTTCTCCGGGACAGGGGGTGCCTACGAGCAGTACTTC
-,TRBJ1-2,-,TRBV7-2,CATIQGNGYTF,TGTGCCACCATTCAGGGTAATGGCTACACCTTC
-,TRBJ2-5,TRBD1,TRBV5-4,CASSLRTGGEQYF,TGTGCCAGCAGCCTTAGGACAGGGGGGGAGCAGTACTTC
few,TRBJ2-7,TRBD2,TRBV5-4,CASSPGGLGEQYF,TGTGCCAGCAGTCCCGGGGGGTTGGGGGAGCAGTACTTC
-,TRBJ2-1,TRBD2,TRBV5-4,CASSLSLAAPYNEQFF,TGTGCCAGCAGCTTGTCACTAGCGGCCCCCTACAATGAGCAGTTCTTC
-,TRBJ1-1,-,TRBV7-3,CASSLPGTEAFF,TGTGCCAGCAGCTTACCGGGTACTGAAGCTTTCTTT
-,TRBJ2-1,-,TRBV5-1,CASSLDDPRNEQFF,TGCGCCAGCAGCTTGGACGACCCGCGGAATGAGCAGTTCTTC
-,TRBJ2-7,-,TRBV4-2,CASSPRGNSYEQYF,TGTGCCAGCAGCCCCAGGGGTAACTCCTACGAGCAGTACTTC
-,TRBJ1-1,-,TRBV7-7,CASTLHGGLNTEAFF,TGTGCTAGCACCCTCCACGGGGGGCTGAACACTGAAGCTTTCTTT
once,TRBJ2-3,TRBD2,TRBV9,CASSVGAGEVADTQYF,TGTGCCAGCAGCGTAGGAGCGGGAGAAGTAGCAGATACGCAGTATTTT
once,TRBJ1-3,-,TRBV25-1,CASSSTVSLNTIYF,TGTGCCAGCAGTTCAACAGTCTCCTTAAACACCATATATTTT
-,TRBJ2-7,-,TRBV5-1,CASSSDSSYEQYF,TGCGCCAGCAGTTCAGACAGCTCCTACGAGCAGTACTTC
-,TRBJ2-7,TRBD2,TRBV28,CASSLYRGDYEQYF,TGTGCCAGCAGTTTATATCGGGGGGACTACGAGCAGTACTTC
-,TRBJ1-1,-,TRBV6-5,CASSTQDINTEAFF,TGTGCCAGCAGTACCCAAGACATAAACACTGAAGCTTTCTTT
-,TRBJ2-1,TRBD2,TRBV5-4,CASSGPAQRGDTRNEQFF,TGTGCCAGCAGCGGACCAGCCCAGCGGGGGGACACCAGGAATGAGCAGTTCTTC
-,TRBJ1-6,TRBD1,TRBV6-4,CATRRGTGVENSPLHF,TGTGCCACCCGCCGGGGGACAGGGGTGGAAAATTCACCCCTCCACTTT
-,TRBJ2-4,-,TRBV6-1,CASSLAKNIQYF,TGTGCCAGCAGTCTAGCCAAAAACATTCAGTACTTC
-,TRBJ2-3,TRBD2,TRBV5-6,CASSPGGEDTQYF,TGTGCCAGCAGCCCGGGGGGGGAGGATACGCAGTATTTT
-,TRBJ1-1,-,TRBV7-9,CASSLSQGFFAEAFF,TGTGCCAGCAGCTTATCTCAGGGGTTTTTCGCTGAAGCTTTCTTT
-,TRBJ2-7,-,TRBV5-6,CASSWGPAGTYEQYF,TGTGCCAGCAGCTGGGGCCCCGCGGGAACCTACGAGCAGTACTTC